Listed here is a single T cell receptor beta chain. Its antigen is still unknown. The data stem from a study of response to subunit inactivated influenza vaccine. Broader study findings: The authors suggested that few new T cells are recruited per seasonal influenza vaccination.

TCRdb redid the calling of the RT-PCR reads with MiXCR, one entry per CDR3 protein. The table has a few hundred thousand distinct CDR3 sequences, approximately 7.2% seen once; the top ten hold roughly 13%. V was clipped by 4 bases and J by 8 bases, with 22 bases between them. There are 17 residues in the CDR3. Germline values: CDR1 SGHDT, CDR2 YYEEEE. This receptor was obtained from a man aged 50 to 69 who received an inactivated influenza vaccine. J is TRBJ1-6 and V is TRBV5-6, with D possibly matching TRBD1 (6 bases). The specimen comprised PBMCs from blood, sampled roughly 24 months after vaccination. The CDR3 protein is CASSKPQMGGRDSPLHF. The CDR3, as DNA: TGTGCCAGCAGCAAACCACAGATGGGGGGCCGGGATTCACCCCTCCACTTT.